These 22 T cell receptor beta chains came from one sample sequenced in a study of tumor-infiltrating lymphocytes in localized non-small cell lung cancer. Assay: immunoSEQ multiplex PCR; the TCRdb copy retains only in-frame clones and omits some. Seen here are tens of thousands of clones, 70% to 90% observed once, and the top ten hold about 2%. Sequencing was carried out using lung tumor tissue. Receptor source: a human donor with non-small cell lung cancer.

The J gene is TRBJ1-4, the V gene TRBV7-9; D call uncertain. The CDR3 extends over 16 amino acids. V lost 5 bases and J lost 0, with 13 bases in between. From germline, CDR1 is SEHNR and CDR2 FQNEAQ (reference sequence). The CDR3 DNA reads TGTGCCAGCAGCCCAAGGCGAGCCGCAACTAATGAAAAACTGTTTTTT. Residues: CASSPRRAATNEKLFF.

The CDR3 loop reads CASSQLGTGEQYF. In nucleotides, the CDR3 is TGCGCCAGCAGCCAGTTGGGGACAGGGGAGCAGTACTTC. The genes are TRBV4-1 and TRBJ2-7; the match to TRBD1 covers 9 bases. Trimming at V came to 3 bases and at J to 7 bases, leaving 4 bases not matched to a gene. The CDR3 extends over 13 amino acids. CDR1 and CDR2 (germline): MGHRA, YSYEKL.

V usage is TRBV6-5 and J usage is TRBJ1-1; perhaps TRBD1 as D (6 bases). Germline V CDR1 and CDR2: MNHEY, SVGAGI. This CDR3 is built from 13 residues. V lost 5 bases and J 0 bases, leaving 7 bases between the germline ends. The CDR3, as DNA: TGTGCCAGCAGTCAGGGGATGAACACTGAAGCTTTCTTT. Encoded protein: CASSQGMNTEAFF.

The chain carries TRBV19 and TRBJ1-1, with D perhaps matching TRBD1 (6 bases). The V gene lost 1 base and the J gene lost 1 base, with 10 bases spanning the gap. This CDR3 is 15 amino acids long. In germline, CDR1 is LNHDA, CDR2 SQIVND (reference sequence). The chain's CDR3 is CASSIVGQTNTEAFF. DNA for the CDR3: TGTGCCAGTAGTATAGTCGGACAGACGAACACTGAAGCTTTCTTT.

J is TRBJ2-7 and V is TRBV19, with D maybe TRBD1 (5 bases). CDR1 and CDR2 (germline): LNHDA, SQIVND (reference sequence). V lost 2 bases, J lost 6 bases, and 8 bases lay in between. The CDR3 contains 12 residues. The CDR3 protein is CASSIRGGEQYF. In DNA form, the CDR3 reads TGTGCCAGTAGTATAAGGGGCGGCGAGCAGTACTTC.

The rearrangement uses TRBV9 and TRBJ2-3; 8 nucleotides align to TRBD2. Germline V CDR1 and CDR2: SGDLS, YYNGEE. V trimming: 4 bases; J trimming: 7 bases; junction bases outside the gene matches: 8. The CDR3 length is 14 residues. The CDR3 coding sequence is TGTGCCAGCAGCACCGGGACTAGTACACATACGCAGTATTTT. The encoded protein is CASSTGTSTHTQYF. Based on the CDR3 plus reference TRBV9 and TRBJ2-3, the full variable domain is DSGVTQTPKHLITATGQRVTLRCSPRSGDLSVYWYQQSLDQGLQFLIQYYNGEERAKGNILERFSAQQFPDLHSELNLSSLELGDSALYFCASSTGTSTHTQYFGPGTRLTVL.

The chain recombines TRBV10-3 with TRBJ1-6; 7 bases are shared with TRBD1. The V and J ends lost 6 bases and 7 bases, in that order; junction bases with no gene match: 12. The V gene's germline CDR1 is ENHRY and CDR2 SYGVKD. The CDR3 runs to 16 residues. As DNA, the CDR3 is TGTGCCATCAGAGACCGCTCCGGGACAGACAATTCACCCCTCCACTTT. Protein sequence: CAIRDRSGTDNSPLHF.

The chain recombines TRBV6-5 with TRBJ1-6; perhaps TRBD1 as D (5 bases). Deletions cut 4 bases from V and 6 bases from J, with 10 bases between. Germline V lookup: CDR1 MNHEY, CDR2 SVGAGI. The CDR3 spans 14 residues. CDR3 protein: CASSLGDLNSPLHF. The CDR3 region has the DNA TGTGCCAGCAGTTTAGGGGATCTTAATTCACCCCTCCACTTT.

In the case of this clone: At one of its ends the junction is not consistent with the germline gene, which may arise from a read error. The V gene is TRBV7-7, the J gene TRBJ2-7, with D possibly being TRBD1 or TRBD2 (5 bases each). This CDR3 has 13 residues. Per the germline V gene, CDR1 is SSHAT and CDR2 is FNYEAQ (reference sequence). This CDR3 is CASSPGTVGEQYF. CDR3 DNA sequence: TGTGCTAGCAGCCCCGGGACGGTGGGCGAGCAGTACTTC.

V usage is TRBV7-2 and J usage is TRBJ2-5; TRBD2 agrees at 12 bases. The length of the CDR3 is 15 residues. Looked up from germline, CDR1 is SGHTA and CDR2 is FQGNSA. V lost 3 bases, J lost 10 bases, and 9 bases stayed unmatched. CDR3 nucleotide sequence: TGTGCCAGCAGCTTTAGCACTAGCGGGGGGCCGGTCCAGTACTTC. Translating gives CASSFSTSGGPVQYF.

The chain employs TRBV19 and TRBJ2-2; 8 nucleotides align to TRBD1. This CDR3 is 15 amino acids long. Germline CDR1 LNHDA, CDR2 SQIVND (reference sequence). The V gene end was trimmed by 4 bases and the J gene end by 4 bases; junction bases not matched to a gene: 5. This CDR3 reads CASSNQGAATGELFF. CDR3 DNA sequence: TGTGCCAGTAGTAATCAGGGGGCCGCCACCGGGGAGCTGTTTTTT.

In DNA form, the CDR3 reads TGTGCCAGCAGCGGATGGGACTCCTACAATGAGCAGTTCTTC. Translated: CASSGWDSYNEQFF. V usage is TRBV21-1 and J usage is TRBJ2-1. TRBV21-1 is classified as a pseudogene. This CDR3 is built from 14 residues.

This rearrangement joins TRBV14 to TRBJ1-2; the D is unclear. The CDR3 loop spans 13 amino acids. Trimming left V 1 base short and J 8 bases short, with 11 bases between. Germline V gene sequence: CDR1 SGHDN, CDR2 FVKESK. CDR3 coding DNA: TGTGCCAGCAGCCAAGGCCTTTCAACCGGCTACACCTTC. Protein: CASSQGLSTGYTF.

J is TRBJ1-2 and V is TRBV5-1; perhaps TRBD1 as D (5 bases). Per germline, CDR1 SGHRS and CDR2 YFSETQ. The V and J ends lost 0 bases and 4 bases respectively, with 10 bases between them. The CDR3 totals 14 residues. The CDR3, as DNA: TGCGCCAGCAGCTTGGAGTTGAGGGGCTATGGCTACACCTTC. This encodes CASSLELRGYGYTF.

This chain links TRBV19 with TRBJ1-1; D unresolved. Germline assignment: CDR1 LNHDA and CDR2 SQIVND (reference sequence). Trimming left V 5 bases short and J 7 bases short, with 8 bases between. This CDR3 has 11 residues. Here the CDR3 DNA reads TGTGCCAGTAGTTCTGCCCTTGAAGCTTTCTTT. It is translated as CASSSALEAFF. Together with reference TRBV19 and TRBJ1-1, the CDR3 gives the full variable domain: DGGITQSPKYLFRKEGQNVTLSCEQNLNHDAMYWYRQDPGQGLRLIYYSQIVNDFQKGDIAEGYSVSREKKESFPLTVTSAQKNPTAFYLCASSSALEAFFGQGTRLTVV.

The rearrangement joins TRBV7-2 to TRBJ2-5; D possibly corresponds to TRBD2 (5 bases). Trimming removed 8 bases at V and 5 bases at J, with 21 bases between. The CDR3 runs 15 residues. Germline V gene data show CDR1 as SGHTA and CDR2 as FQGNSA. DNA of the CDR3: TGTGCCAGCTACGGCCGGGAAAGCGGTGGGGAGACCCAGTACTTC. It is translated as CASYGRESGGETQYF.

This chain links TRBV7-2 with TRBJ2-4; D unclear. The V end lost 6 bases, the J end lost 0 bases, and 6 bases lay between the germline ends. The CDR3 has 13 amino acids. CDR1 and CDR2 (germline): SGHTA, FQGNSA. CDR3 bases: TGTGCCAGCAGTCCACAAGCCAAAAACATTCAGTACTTC. Encoded protein: CASSPQAKNIQYF.

V gene TRBV6-5 combines with J gene TRBJ1-1, with no clear D. Germline V lookup: CDR1 MNHEY, CDR2 SVGAGI. This CDR3 comprises 15 residues. V shed 5 bases and J shed 5 bases, with 18 bases lying between them. The CDR3 is CASSRDHDRGTEAFF. In nucleotides, the CDR3 is TGTGCCAGCAGTAGAGACCACGACCGGGGAACTGAAGCTTTCTTT.

The chain couples TRBV19 to TRBJ2-3; 9 bases map to TRBD1. The ends lost 8 bases at V and 2 bases at J; junction bases unmatched: 5. CDR1 is LNHDA, CDR2 SQIVND, per germline (reference sequence). This CDR3 is 14 amino acids long. This chain's CDR3 is CASGRDRVTDTQYF. CDR3 nucleotide sequence: TGTGCCAGTGGGAGGGACAGGGTCACAGATACGCAGTATTTT.

The genes are TRBV10-3 and TRBJ1-2; D remains ambiguous. The CDR3 totals 13 residues. The V end was cut by 3 bases, the J end by 2 bases, with 7 bases between. The germline V gene encodes CDR1 ENHRY and CDR2 SYGVKD. The DNA of the CDR3 is TGTGCCATCAGTGAAGGTGGGAACTATGGCTACACCTTC. Its protein is CAISEGGNYGYTF.

The J gene is TRBJ2-5, the V gene TRBV7-2, with D possibly matching TRBD2 (6 bases). V lost 5 bases to trimming and J lost 3 bases, with 22 bases between them. The CDR3 runs 17 residues. CDR1 is SGHTA, CDR2 FQGNSA, per germline. CDR3 in amino acids: CASSQEEGSRSKETQYF. DNA for the CDR3: TGTGCCAGCAGCCAGGAGGAGGGCAGCAGGAGTAAAGAGACCCAGTACTTC. The whole variable domain, remainder taken from reference TRBV7-2 and TRBJ2-5, is GAGVSQSPSNKVTEKGKDVELRCDPISGHTALYWYRQSLGQGLEFLIYFQGNSAPDKSGLPSDRFSAERTGGSVSTLTIQRTQQEDSAVYLCASSQEEGSRSKETQYFGPGTRLLVL.

The genes are TRBV7-9 and TRBJ1-6, with D possibly matching TRBD1 (6 bases). Trimming left V 7 bases short and J 4 bases short, with 17 bases between. The CDR3 length is 16 residues. CDR1 is SEHNR and CDR2 is FQNEAQ in the germline V gene (reference sequence). The DNA of the CDR3 is TGTGCCAGCAAAGGACAGTCGACGTATTATAATTCACCCCTCCACTTT. Its translation is CASKGQSTYYNSPLHF.